The source of this TCR beta chain is a study of blood T cell repertoires in COVID-19. The method was immunoSEQ multiplex PCR; TCRdb's version includes in-frame clones alone and lacks a portion of them. The sample consists of more than 300,000 clones, 80% to 90% of them appearing once. CDR1 MNHNY and CDR2 SVGAGI come from the germline V gene (reference sequence). The CDR3 totals 15 residues. V shed 8 bases, J shed 0 bases, and the junction held 4 bases outside the gene matches. Sequencing was performed on peripheral blood. The receptor was isolated from a woman between 50 and 59 years old with acute or convalescent COVID-19. V usage is TRBV6-6 and J usage is TRBJ1-3; 10 nucleotides align to TRBD1. The CDR3 coding sequence is TGTGCCAGCGGGGGACAGGGGTACTCTGGAAACACCATATATTTT. This gives the protein CASGGQGYSGNTIYF.